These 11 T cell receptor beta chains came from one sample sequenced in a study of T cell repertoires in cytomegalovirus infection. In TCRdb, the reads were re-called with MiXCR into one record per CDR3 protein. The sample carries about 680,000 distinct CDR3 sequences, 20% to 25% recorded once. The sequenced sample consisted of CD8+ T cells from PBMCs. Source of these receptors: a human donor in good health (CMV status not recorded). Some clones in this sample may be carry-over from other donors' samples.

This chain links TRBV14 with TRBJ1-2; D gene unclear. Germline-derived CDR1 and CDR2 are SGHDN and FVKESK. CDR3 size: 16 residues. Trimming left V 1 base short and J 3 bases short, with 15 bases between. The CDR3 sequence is CASSQVRGQEDYGYTF. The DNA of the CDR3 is TGTGCCAGCAGCCAAGTGAGAGGGCAGGAGGACTATGGCTACACCTTC.

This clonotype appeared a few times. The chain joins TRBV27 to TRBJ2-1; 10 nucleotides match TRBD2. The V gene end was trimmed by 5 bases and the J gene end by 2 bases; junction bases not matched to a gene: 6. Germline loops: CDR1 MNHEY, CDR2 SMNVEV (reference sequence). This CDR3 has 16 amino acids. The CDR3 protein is CASSHLSGGAYNEQFF. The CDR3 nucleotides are TGTGCCAGCAGTCACCTAAGCGGGGGGGCCTACAATGAGCAGTTCTTC.

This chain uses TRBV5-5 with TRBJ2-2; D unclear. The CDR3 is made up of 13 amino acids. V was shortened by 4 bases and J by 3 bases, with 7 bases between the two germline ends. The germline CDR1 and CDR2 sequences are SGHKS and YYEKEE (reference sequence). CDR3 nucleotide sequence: TGTGCCAGCAGCCAGGCTTACACCGGGGAGCTGTTTTTT. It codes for CASSQAYTGELFF.

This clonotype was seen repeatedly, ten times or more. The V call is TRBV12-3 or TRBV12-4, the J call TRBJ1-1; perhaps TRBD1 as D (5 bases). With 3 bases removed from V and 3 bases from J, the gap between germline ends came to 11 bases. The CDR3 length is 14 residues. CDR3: CASSLGGSHTEAFF. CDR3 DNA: TGTGCCAGCAGTTTGGGGGGGTCGCACACTGAAGCTTTCTTT.

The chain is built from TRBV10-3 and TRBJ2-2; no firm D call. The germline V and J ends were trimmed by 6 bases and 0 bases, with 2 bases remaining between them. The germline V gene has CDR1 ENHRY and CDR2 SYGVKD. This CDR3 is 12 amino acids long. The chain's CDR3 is CAIRSNTGELFF. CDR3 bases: TGTGCCATCAGGTCGAACACCGGGGAGCTGTTTTTT.

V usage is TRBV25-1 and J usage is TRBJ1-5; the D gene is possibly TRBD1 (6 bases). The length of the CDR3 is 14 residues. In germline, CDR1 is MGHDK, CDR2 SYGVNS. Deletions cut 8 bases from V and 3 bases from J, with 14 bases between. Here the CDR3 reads CASAGDTFNQPQHF. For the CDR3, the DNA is TGTGCCAGCGCGGGGGACACCTTCAATCAGCCCCAGCATTTT. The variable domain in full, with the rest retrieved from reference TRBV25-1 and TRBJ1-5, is EADIYQTPRYLVIGTGKKITLECSQTMGHDKMYWYQQDPGMELHLIHYSYGVNSTEKGDLSSESTVSRIRTEHFPLTLESARPSHTSQYLCASAGDTFNQPQHFGDGTRLSIL.

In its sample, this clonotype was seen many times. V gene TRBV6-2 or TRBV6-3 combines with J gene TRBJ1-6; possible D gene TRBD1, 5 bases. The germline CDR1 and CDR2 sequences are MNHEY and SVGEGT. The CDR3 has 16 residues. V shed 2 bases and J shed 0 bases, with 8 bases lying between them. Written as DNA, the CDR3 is TGTGCCAGCAGTTACGGCGGACACTCCTATAATTCACCCCTCCACTTT. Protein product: CASSYGGHSYNSPLHF.

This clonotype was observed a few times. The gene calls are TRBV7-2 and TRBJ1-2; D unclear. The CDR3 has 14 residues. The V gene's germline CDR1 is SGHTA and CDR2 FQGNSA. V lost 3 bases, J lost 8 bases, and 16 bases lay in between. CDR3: CASSFPGTLSGYTF. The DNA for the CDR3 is TGTGCCAGCAGCTTTCCTGGAACCTTGTCGGGCTACACCTTC.

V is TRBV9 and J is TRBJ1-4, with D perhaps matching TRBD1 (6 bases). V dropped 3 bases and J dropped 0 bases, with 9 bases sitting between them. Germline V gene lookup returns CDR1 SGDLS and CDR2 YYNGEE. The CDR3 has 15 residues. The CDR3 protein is CASSASGATNEKLFF. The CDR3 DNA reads TGTGCCAGCAGCGCATCAGGGGCAACTAATGAAAAACTGTTTTTT.

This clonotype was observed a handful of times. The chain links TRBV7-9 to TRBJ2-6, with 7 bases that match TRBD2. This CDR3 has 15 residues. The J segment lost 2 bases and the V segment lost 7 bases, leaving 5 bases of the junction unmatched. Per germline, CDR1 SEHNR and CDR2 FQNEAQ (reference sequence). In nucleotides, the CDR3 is TGTGCCAGCAACCTCCGGGGGGCTGGGGCCAACGTCCTGACTTTC. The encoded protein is CASNLRGAGANVLTF.

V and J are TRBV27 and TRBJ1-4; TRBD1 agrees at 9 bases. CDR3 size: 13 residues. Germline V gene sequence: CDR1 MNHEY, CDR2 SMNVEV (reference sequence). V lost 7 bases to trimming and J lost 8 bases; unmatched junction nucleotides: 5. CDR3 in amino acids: CASTPGTGEKLFF. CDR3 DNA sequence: TGTGCCAGCACACCCGGGACAGGGGAAAAACTGTTTTTT.